These 20 T cell receptor beta chains originate from one sample sequenced in a study of T cells in pancreatic ductal adenocarcinoma. Surgery without prior neoadjuvant therapy was the treatment of the selected pancreatic ductal adenocarcinoma patients. The method was immunoSEQ multiplex PCR; TCRdb's version includes in-frame clones alone and lacks a portion of them. The sample includes some 10,000 clones, about 90% of them seen just once. Material for sequencing was PBMCs. The origin of the receptors is a human donor with pancreatic ductal adenocarcinoma.

The chain combines TRBV5-1 with TRBJ1-1, with unresolved D. CDR3 length: 13 amino acids. Germline CDR1 SGHRS, CDR2 YFSETQ. Trimming left V 2 bases short and J 2 bases short, with 7 bases between. CDR3 region: CASSLFVNTEAFF. The CDR3 DNA reads as TGCGCCAGCAGCTTATTCGTAAACACTGAAGCTTTCTTT.

The genes are TRBV7-3 and TRBJ2-1, with 8 positions matching TRBD2. The CDR3 contains 16 residues. Looked up from germline, CDR1 is SGHTA and CDR2 is FQGTGA. After removal of 5 bases from V and 3 bases from J, the junction contained 9 bases not matched to a gene. The CDR3 spells CASSGRAGANYNEQFF. The CDR3 region has the DNA TGTGCCAGCAGCGGAAGAGCGGGGGCGAACTACAATGAGCAGTTCTTC.

The CDR3 loop reads CASSVTSDSYNEQFF. CDR3 nucleotide sequence: TGTGCCAGTAGTGTGACATCCGACTCCTACAATGAGCAGTTCTTC. V gene TRBV19 combines with J gene TRBJ2-1; D is unresolved. This CDR3 contains 15 residues. V was clipped by 5 bases and J by 0 bases, with 11 bases between them. Germline CDR1 LNHDA, CDR2 SQIVND (reference sequence).

The chain combines TRBV5-1 with TRBJ2-1; D unclear. Trimming took off 7 bases at V and 6 bases at J, with 17 bases between the two ends. In germline, CDR1 is SGHRS, CDR2 YFSETQ. The CDR3 is 14 residues long. The CDR3 spells CASRQVDAVNEQFF. The CDR3 nucleotides are TGCGCCAGCCGCCAGGTTGATGCAGTCAATGAGCAGTTCTTC.

This clone showed up just once. The V and J genes are TRBV7-6 and TRBJ2-5; D remains ambiguous. V was shortened by 3 bases and J by 2 bases, with 7 bases between the two germline ends. The CDR3 has 13 amino acids. Germline CDR1 is SGHVS and CDR2 is FNYEAQ. CDR3 amino acids: CASSFGPQETQYF. CDR3 coding DNA: TGTGCCAGCAGCTTTGGGCCTCAAGAGACCCAGTACTTC.

V gene TRBV28 combines with J gene TRBJ1-1; D possibly corresponds to TRBD1 (5 bases). This CDR3 comprises 14 residues. The germline V and J ends were trimmed by 5 bases and 4 bases, with 14 bases remaining between them. Germline CDR1 and CDR2: MDHEN and SYDVKM. The CDR3 protein is CASSERHGGTEAFF. CDR3 bases: TGTGCCAGCAGTGAGAGACACGGGGGCACTGAAGCTTTCTTT.

In this sample, this clone turned up once. This rearrangement joins TRBV28 to TRBJ1-2; the D gene is possibly TRBD1 (5 bases). Trimming removed 7 bases at V and 3 bases at J, with 15 bases between. The V gene's germline CDR1 is MDHEN and CDR2 SYDVKM. The CDR3 loop spans 14 amino acids. The CDR3 coding sequence is TGTGCCAGCACCATTGCGGGGGGGTACTATGGCTACACCTTC. Its translation: CASTIAGGYYGYTF.

The CDR3 reads CASSLGLAAGELFF. CDR3 DNA: TGTGCCAGCAGCTTAGGACTAGCGGCCGGGGAGCTGTTTTTT. The chain couples TRBV7-9 to TRBJ2-2; 9 bases match TRBD2. Trimming removed 1 base from V and 6 bases from J; junction bases left unmatched: 0. The CDR3 totals 14 residues. Germline V gene lookup returns CDR1 SEHNR and CDR2 FQNEAQ (reference sequence).

V usage is TRBV7-2 and J usage is TRBJ1-4, with 8 bases matching TRBD1. This CDR3 spans 14 amino acids. The V gene end was trimmed by 5 bases and the J gene end by 7 bases; junction bases not matched to a gene: 6. Germline CDR1 and CDR2: SGHTA and FQGNSA. The CDR3 region has the DNA TGTGCCAGCAGCCGGACAGGGCTAATTGAAAAACTGTTTTTT. Residues: CASSRTGLIEKLFF.

V usage is TRBV2 and J usage is TRBJ1-5; 10 bases match TRBD1. The junction had 15 bases not matched to a gene; V was cut back by 6 bases and J by 7 bases. Germline V lookup: CDR1 SNHLY, CDR2 FYNNEI. This CDR3 spans 17 amino acids. DNA of the CDR3: TGTGCCAGCAGCGTAATAACCGGGACAGGGGTTGGGCAGCCCCAGCATTTT. Translated, it gives CASSVITGTGVGQPQHF.

V and J are TRBV7-8 and TRBJ2-1; 7 nucleotides align to TRBD2. This CDR3 has 14 residues. V lost 5 bases to trimming and J lost 8 bases; unmatched junction nucleotides: 9. Germline V lookup: CDR1 SGHVS, CDR2 FQNEAQ. The CDR3 here is CASSLGLSLYEQFF. For the CDR3, the DNA is TGTGCCAGCAGCCTGGGACTAAGTCTCTATGAGCAGTTCTTC.

The CDR3 protein is CASSLNLPGTKNIQYF. The DNA of the CDR3 is TGTGCCAGCAGCTTAAATCTTCCAGGGACCAAAAACATTCAGTACTTC. The chain employs TRBV11-1 and TRBJ2-4; TRBD1 might be the D (5 bases). This CDR3 is built from 16 residues. Germline lookup yields CDR1 SGHAT and CDR2 FQDESV (reference sequence). The V end was cut by 2 bases, the J end by 2 bases, with 13 bases between.

The V and J genes are TRBV5-6 and TRBJ2-1, with D perhaps TRBD1 (6 bases). Germline V gene sequence: CDR1 SGHDT, CDR2 YYEEEE. The CDR3 runs 13 residues. The ends were cut back, 4 bases at V and 4 bases at J, with 9 bases in the middle. The CDR3 DNA reads as TGTGCCAGCAGCCCTACAGGGTACAATGAGCAGTTCTTC. Translation: CASSPTGYNEQFF.

The J gene is TRBJ2-5, the V gene TRBV5-4, with TRBD2 identical over 9 bases. The CDR3 has 15 amino acids. The germline CDR1 and CDR2 sequences are SGHNT and YYREEE (reference sequence). Trimming took 4 bases from V and 5 from J; bases not matched to a gene: 9. The CDR3 region has the DNA TGTGCCAGCAGCACCCTTAGCGGGAGCCGGGAGACCCAGTACTTC. This codes for CASSTLSGSRETQYF.

V is TRBV11-1 and J is TRBJ2-1; 10 positions agree with TRBD1. V dropped 8 bases and J dropped 8; count of bases not matched to a gene: 6. Germline values: CDR1 SGHAT, CDR2 FQDESV (reference sequence). The CDR3 is 13 residues long. The CDR3 loop reads CASATGGRYEQFF. DNA of the CDR3: TGTGCCAGCGCGACAGGGGGCCGCTATGAGCAGTTCTTC. Looking up the rest from reference TRBV11-1 and TRBJ2-1 gives the full variable domain: EAEVAQSPRYKITEKSQAVAFWCDPISGHATLYWYRQILGQGPELLVQFQDESVVDDSQLPKDRFSAERLKGVDSTLKIQPAELGDSAMYLCASATGGRYEQFFGPGTRLTVL.

The chain recombines TRBV12-5 with TRBJ1-1, with 8 bases that match TRBD1. The V gene's germline CDR1 is LGHNT and CDR2 FRNRAP. The trim removed 8 bases at V and 5 bases at J, leaving 4 bases unmatched. CDR3 length equals 12 residues. This CDR3 reads CASQGAGTEAFF. CDR3 bases: TGTGCTAGTCAGGGGGCTGGGACTGAAGCTTTCTTT.

This chain connects TRBV7-8 to TRBJ1-5; tentative D call: TRBD1 (5 bases). The V gene lost 1 base and the J gene lost 0 bases, with 13 bases spanning the gap. Per germline, CDR1 SGHVS and CDR2 FQNEAQ. CDR3 length: 17 amino acids. The CDR3 protein is CASSLGEGFYSNQPQHF. In DNA, the CDR3 is TGTGCCAGCAGCTTAGGGGAGGGGTTCTATAGCAATCAGCCCCAGCATTTT.

V gene TRBV14 combines with J gene TRBJ1-4, with D maybe TRBD1 (5 bases). Trimming left V 4 bases short and J 6 bases short, with 9 bases between. The CDR3 extends over 13 amino acids. Germline lookup yields CDR1 SGHDN and CDR2 FVKESK. The CDR3 DNA follows: TGTGCCAGCAGCCCCAGGACATATGAAAAACTGTTTTTT. It encodes CASSPRTYEKLFF.

This clone has only a few counts. This rearrangement joins TRBV5-1 to TRBJ1-4; possibly TRBD1 for D (5 bases). The CDR3 is 15 amino acids. Trimming took 0 bases from V and 8 from J, leaving 14 bases between them. CDR1 is SGHRS and CDR2 is YFSETQ in the germline V gene. The CDR3 coding sequence is TGCGCCAGCAGCTTGGCCCAGGGCAGGCTCGAAAAACTGTTTTTT. Amino acids: CASSLAQGRLEKLFF. Based on the CDR3 plus reference TRBV5-1 and TRBJ1-4, the full variable domain is KAGVTQTPRYLIKTRGQQVTLSCSPISGHRSVSWYQQTPGQGLQFLFEYFSETQRNKGNFPGRFSGRQFSNSRSEMNVSTLELGDSALYLCASSLAQGRLEKLFFGSGTQLSVL.

A single count supports this clone. The chain is built from TRBV28 and TRBJ1-4, with 9 bases fitting TRBD1. Germline CDR1 and CDR2: MDHEN and SYDVKM. The ends lost 5 bases at V and 10 bases at J; junction bases unmatched: 17. CDR3 size: 17 residues. The CDR3 sequence: CASSPGRTGDLVGKLFF. The DNA for the CDR3 is TGTGCCAGCAGTCCAGGACGGACAGGGGATCTTGTTGGAAAACTGTTTTTT.